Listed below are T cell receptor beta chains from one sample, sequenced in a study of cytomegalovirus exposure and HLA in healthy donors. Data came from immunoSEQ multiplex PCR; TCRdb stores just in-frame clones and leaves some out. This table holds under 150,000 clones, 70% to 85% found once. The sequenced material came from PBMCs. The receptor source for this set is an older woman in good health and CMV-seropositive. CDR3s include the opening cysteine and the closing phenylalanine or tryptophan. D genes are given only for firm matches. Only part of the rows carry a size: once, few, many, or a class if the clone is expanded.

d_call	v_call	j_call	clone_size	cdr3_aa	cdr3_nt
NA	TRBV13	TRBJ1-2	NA	CASSLGGIVSYGYTF	TGTGCCAGCAGCTTAGGCGGTATAGTTTCCTATGGCTACACCTTC
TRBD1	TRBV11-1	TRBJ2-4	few	CASSTGQGWNIQYF	TGTGCCAGCAGCACGGGACAGGGATGGAACATTCAGTACTTC
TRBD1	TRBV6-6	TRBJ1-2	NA	CASSSGTGAPFYGYTF	TGTGCCAGCAGTTCGGGGACAGGGGCTCCCTTCTATGGCTACACCTTC
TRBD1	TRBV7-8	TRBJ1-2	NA	CASSLVGASTGSRGYTF	TGTGCCAGCAGCTTAGTTGGGGCCTCGACAGGGTCGAGAGGCTACACCTTC
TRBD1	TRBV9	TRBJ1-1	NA	CASSEGQGGTEAFF	TGTGCCAGCAGCGAGGGACAGGGTGGGACTGAAGCTTTCTTT
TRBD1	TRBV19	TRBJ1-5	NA	CASSIDLGQGQPQHF	TGTGCCAGTAGTATAGATCTAGGACAGGGTCAGCCCCAGCATTTT
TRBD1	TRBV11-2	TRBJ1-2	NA	CASSLAPGQGYGYTF	TGTGCCAGCAGCTTAGCGCCGGGACAGGGTTATGGCTACACCTTC
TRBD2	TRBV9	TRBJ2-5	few	CASSGGLANSQETQYF	TGTGCCAGCAGCGGGGGACTAGCGAACTCCCAAGAGACCCAGTACTTC
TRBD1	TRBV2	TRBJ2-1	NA	CASARDRDYNEQFF	TGTGCCAGTGCCCGGGACAGAGACTACAATGAGCAGTTCTTC
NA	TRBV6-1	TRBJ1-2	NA	CASSADRYYGYTF	TGTGCCAGCAGTGCAGACAGATACTATGGTTACACCTTC
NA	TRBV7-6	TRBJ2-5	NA	CASSLNWGVEETQYF	TGTGCCAGCAGCCTAAATTGGGGGGTCGAGGAGACCCAGTACTTC
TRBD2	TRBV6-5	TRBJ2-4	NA	CASSSPPRGGGNIQYF	TGTGCCAGCAGTTCCCCACCGCGGGGGGGTGGAAACATTCAGTACTTC
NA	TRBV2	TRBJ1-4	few	CASSIDWNEKLFF	TGTGCCAGCAGTATAGATTGGAATGAAAAACTGTTTTTT
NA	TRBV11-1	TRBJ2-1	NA	CASSLDGGNSYNEQFF	TGTGCCAGCAGCTTAGACGGCGGGAACTCCTACAATGAGCAGTTCTTC
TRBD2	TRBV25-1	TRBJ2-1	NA	CASSGASGGSYNEQFF	TGTGCCAGCAGTGGGGCTAGCGGGGGATCCTACAATGAGCAGTTCTTC
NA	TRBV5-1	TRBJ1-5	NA	CASSPGQFSNQPQHF	TGCGCCAGCAGCCCTGGACAGTTTAGCAATCAGCCCCAGCATTTT
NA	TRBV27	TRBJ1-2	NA	CASSRGGAVNYGYTF	TGTGCCAGCAGTCGGGGGGGGGCGGTGAACTATGGCTACACCTTC
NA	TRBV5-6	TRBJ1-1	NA	CASSLDLNTEAFF	TGTGCCAGCAGCTTGGACTTGAACACTGAAGCTTTCTTT
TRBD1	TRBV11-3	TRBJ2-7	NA	CASSPTGSYEQYF	TGTGCCAGCAGCCCGACAGGGTCCTACGAGCAGTACTTC
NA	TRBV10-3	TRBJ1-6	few	CAGRGGVRSNSPLHF	TGTGCCGGTAGGGGGGGAGTAAGGAGTAATTCACCCCTCCACTTT
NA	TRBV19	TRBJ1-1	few	CASILEEAPWDTEAFF	TGTGCCAGTATCCTAGAAGAGGCTCCTTGGGACACTGAAGCTTTCTTT
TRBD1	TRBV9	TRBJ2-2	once	CASSVLSLIETGEYTGELFF	TGTGCCAGCAGCGTACTCTCCTTGATCGAAACAGGGGAATACACCGGGGAGCTGTTTTTT
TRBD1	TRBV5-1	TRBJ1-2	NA	CASTEQGAGYGYTF	TGCGCCAGCACCGAACAGGGGGCGGGCTATGGCTACACCTTC
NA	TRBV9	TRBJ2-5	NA	CASSASGETQYF	TGTGCCAGCAGCGCATCAGGGGAGACCCAGTACTTC
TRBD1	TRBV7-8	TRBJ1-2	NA	CASGRQGLYGYTF	TGTGCCAGCGGGAGACAGGGCCTCTATGGCTACACCTTC
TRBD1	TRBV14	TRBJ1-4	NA	CASSHSGQGLEKLFF	TGTGCCAGCAGCCATTCGGGACAGGGACTTGAAAAACTGTTTTTT
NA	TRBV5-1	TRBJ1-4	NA	CASSEVPQGTNEKLFF	TGCGCCAGCAGTGAGGTCCCCCAGGGGACAAATGAAAAACTGTTTTTT
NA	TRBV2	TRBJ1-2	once	CASSLESGTLYGYTF	TGTGCCAGCAGTCTCGAGTCCGGGACTCTCTATGGCTACACCTTC
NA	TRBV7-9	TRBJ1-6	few	CASSLAQGFNSPLHF	TGTGCCAGCAGCTTAGCCCAGGGCTTTAATTCACCCCTCCACTTT
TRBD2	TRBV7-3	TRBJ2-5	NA	CASSSDSSGGAEETQYF	TGTGCCAGCAGCTCAGACTCTAGCGGGGGGGCCGAGGAGACCCAGTACTTC